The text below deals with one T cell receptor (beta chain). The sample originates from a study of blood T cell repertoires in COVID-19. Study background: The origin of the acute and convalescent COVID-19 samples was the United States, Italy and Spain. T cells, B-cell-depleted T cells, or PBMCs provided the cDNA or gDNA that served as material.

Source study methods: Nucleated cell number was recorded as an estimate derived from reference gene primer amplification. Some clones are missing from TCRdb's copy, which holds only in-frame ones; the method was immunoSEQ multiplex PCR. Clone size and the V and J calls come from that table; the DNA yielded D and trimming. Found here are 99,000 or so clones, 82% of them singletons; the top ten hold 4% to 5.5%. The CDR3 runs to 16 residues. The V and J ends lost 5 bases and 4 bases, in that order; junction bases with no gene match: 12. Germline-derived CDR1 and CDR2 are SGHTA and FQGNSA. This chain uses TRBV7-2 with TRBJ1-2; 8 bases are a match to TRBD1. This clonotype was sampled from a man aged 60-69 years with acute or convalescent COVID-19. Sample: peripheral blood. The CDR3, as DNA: TGTGCCAGCAGCCCGGCTGGACAGGGTAACCTCTATGGCTACACCTTC. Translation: CASSPAGQGNLYGYTF.